This is a list of T cell receptor beta chains from one sample in a study of spatial heterogeneity in lung cancer. TCRdb re-called the 5' RACE reads with MiXCR, one entry per CDR3 protein. This sample has roughly 25,000 distinct CDR3 sequences, with 4.7% found just once. Specimen: PBMCs, collected at surgery. Receptor source: a male donor with early-stage non-small cell lung cancer. Each CDR3 is given with its conserved first and last residue. A D gene is named only where the DNA matches it firmly. Expanded clones are given a class, and other clones once, few, many or no size at all.

D gene,V gene,J gene,clone size,CDR3 DNA,CDR3 protein
-,TRBV30,TRBJ2-1,few,TGTGCCTGGAGTTCCTGGGACAATGAGCAGTTCTTC,CAWSSWDNEQFF
TRBD1,TRBV12-3/TRBV12-4,TRBJ2-1,medium-sized,TGTGCCAGCTCTCGGGACAGACCGAGCTCCTACAATGAGCAGTTCTTC,CASSRDRPSSYNEQFF
TRBD1,TRBV18,TRBJ1-5,many,TGTGCCAGCTCACCACCAGGGGGCCAGCCCCAGCATTTT,CASSPPGGQPQHF
-,TRBV6-5,TRBJ2-3,many,TGTGCCAGCAGCTACTACCAGCGGGCCGATACGCAGTATTTT,CASSYYQRADTQYF
TRBD1,TRBV6-1,TRBJ2-7,many,TGTGCCAGCAGGACGGGGACAGGGGGCTCCTACGAGCAGTACTTC,CASRTGTGGSYEQYF
-,TRBV28,TRBJ2-3,medium-sized,TGTGCCAGCAGTTACTCCAGCGGAGCAGATACGCAGTATTTT,CASSYSSGADTQYF
-,TRBV12-3/TRBV12-4,TRBJ1-1,medium-sized,TGTGCCAGCAGCCGAACGATCCGACGCACTGAAGCTTTCTTT,CASSRTIRRTEAFF
TRBD1,TRBV3-1,TRBJ2-7,many,TGTGCCAGCAGCCCCCGGGACAGGGTGTGGGAGCAGTACTTC,CASSPRDRVWEQYF
-,TRBV6-5,TRBJ2-7,medium-sized,TGTGCCAGCAGTTACTCGATTATTGGCCTATACGAGCAGTACTTC,CASSYSIIGLYEQYF
-,TRBV7-8,TRBJ2-7,many,TGTGCCAGCAGCCCCCGGGACAAACACTCCTACGAGCAGTACTTC,CASSPRDKHSYEQYF
TRBD1,TRBV5-1,TRBJ2-3,many,TGCGCCAGCAGCTTACAGGGGGATACGCAGTATTTT,CASSLQGDTQYF
TRBD1,TRBV19,TRBJ1-2,many,TGTGCCAGTAGTACGGGACTGGGACAGCTGAACTATGGCTACACCTTC,CASSTGLGQLNYGYTF
-,TRBV29-1,TRBJ2-7,many,TGCAGCGTTGAAGACGGCGGGGACGAGCAGTACTTC,CSVEDGGDEQYF
-,TRBV14,TRBJ1-4,many,TGTGCCAGCAGCCTGTACGGTGCTTCGGAAAAACTGTTTTTT,CASSLYGASEKLFF
TRBD2,TRBV20-1,TRBJ2-4,many,TGCAGTGCCCCGACTAGCGTCGACGGAAACATTCAGTACTTC,CSAPTSVDGNIQYF
TRBD1,TRBV12-3/TRBV12-4,TRBJ1-5,many,TGTGCCAGCAGTTTAGGTCCGGGACAGAGGCTTAATCAGCCCCAGCATTTT,CASSLGPGQRLNQPQHF
-,TRBV7-2,TRBJ1-5,many,TGTGCCAGCAGCTTAGCGCCGGGACAAGGACAGCCCCAGCATTTT,CASSLAPGQGQPQHF
TRBD2,TRBV27,TRBJ2-5,many,TGTGCCAGCACAGACTTGGGGACTAGCGGGGGCAAGACCCAGTACTTC,CASTDLGTSGGKTQYF
-,TRBV28,TRBJ2-3,medium-sized,TGTGCCAGCAGTTTCGGAGGCGCTAGCACAGATACGCAGTATTTT,CASSFGGASTDTQYF
-,TRBV5-1,TRBJ2-2,many,TGCGCCAGCAGCCCCGGGGGGCTTAACACCGGGGAGCTGTTTTTT,CASSPGGLNTGELFF
-,TRBV28,TRBJ1-5,many,TGTGCCAGCAGTTCACTTCGCAATCAGCCCCAGCATTTT,CASSSLRNQPQHF
-,TRBV11-2,TRBJ1-2,many,TGTGCCAGCAGCTTGTTAAACTCAGACTATGGCTACACCTTC,CASSLLNSDYGYTF
TRBD2,TRBV5-1,TRBJ2-3,many,TGCGCCAGCAGCCCGGGACTAGCGGGACCCACAGATACGCAGTATTTT,CASSPGLAGPTDTQYF
TRBD1,TRBV5-1,TRBJ2-5,many,TGCGCCAGCAGCCGGGACAGGGGGGGTGAGACCCAGTACTTC,CASSRDRGGETQYF
TRBD1,TRBV5-1,TRBJ2-3,many,TGCGCCAGCAGCTTGTCGACAGGGGGCACAGATACGCAGTATTTT,CASSLSTGGTDTQYF
TRBD1,TRBV11-2,TRBJ2-7,many,TGTGCCAGCAGCTTAGAATCAGGGGGAGACGAGCAGTACTTC,CASSLESGGDEQYF
-,TRBV2,TRBJ2-2,medium-sized,TGTGCCAGACAATCGAACACCGGGGAGCTGTTTTTT,CARQSNTGELFF
-,TRBV25-1,TRBJ2-5,many,TGTGCCAGCCAGGGAGGGGGGCTCCAAGAGACCCAGTACTTC,CASQGGGLQETQYF
-,TRBV18,TRBJ2-5,many,TGTGCCAGCTCACCCAGCCAGCAAGAGACCCAGTACTTC,CASSPSQQETQYF
TRBD2,TRBV7-9,TRBJ2-5,medium-sized,TGTGCCAGCAGCTCCCCTGGCGGGGGGGCGGAGACCCAGTACTTC,CASSSPGGGAETQYF
TRBD1,TRBV3-1,TRBJ2-3,many,TGTGCCAGCAGCCAAGGGGCAGGGGGTCCAGATACGCAGTATTTT,CASSQGAGGPDTQYF
-,TRBV27,TRBJ2-3,many,TGTGCCAGCAGTTTAAAGGGGACAGATACGCAGTATTTT,CASSLKGTDTQYF
-,TRBV21-1,TRBJ1-4,many,TGTGCCAGCAGCAAAAGGAGCCCGAACAGGGTGTGTGAAAAACTGTTTTTT,CASSKRSPNRVCEKLFF
-,TRBV6-2/TRBV6-3,TRBJ2-1,-,TGTGCCAGCTCCTCCAACGGAAACAATGAGCAGTTCTTC,CASSSNGNNEQFF
TRBD2,TRBV7-9,TRBJ2-3,many,TGTGCCAGCAGGAGAGAGGTAGCGGGTTCAGGAGATACGCAGTATTTT,CASRREVAGSGDTQYF
-,TRBV6-6,TRBJ1-5,many,TGTGCCAGCGGTATGCCAGGGTCAAGGCAGCCCCAGCATTTT,CASGMPGSRQPQHF
TRBD2,TRBV5-4,TRBJ2-7,many,TGTGCCAGCAGCTTGGATGTAGCGGGACCCTACGAGCAGTACTTC,CASSLDVAGPYEQYF
-,TRBV28,TRBJ2-7,many,TGTGCCAGCAGTTTCACCATACCTCCCTACGAGCAGTACTTC,CASSFTIPPYEQYF
TRBD1,TRBV19,TRBJ2-1,many,TGTGCCAGTAGTCCAACAGCAGCCCGAATACAGGGGAATGAGCAGTTCTTC,CASSPTAARIQGNEQFF
-,TRBV7-6,TRBJ2-2,few,TGTGCCAGCAGCTCCCCTAACACCGGGGAGCTGTTTTTT,CASSSPNTGELFF
TRBD2,TRBV7-3,TRBJ2-1,many,TGTGCCAGCAGCTTCGATCCTAGCGGGAGAGGGGAGCAGTTCTTC,CASSFDPSGRGEQFF
TRBD1,TRBV9,TRBJ1-4,many,TGTGCCAGCAGCCTAACCGGGACAGCGGTTGAAAAACTGTTTTTT,CASSLTGTAVEKLFF
TRBD1,TRBV6-5,TRBJ2-3,medium-sized,TGTGCCAGCAGCGCCACAGGGGCGAGCACAGATACGCAGTATTTT,CASSATGASTDTQYF
-,TRBV7-8,TRBJ2-7,many,TGTGCCAGCAGCTTAGTTTACAGAATAGGAAACGAGCAGTACTTC,CASSLVYRIGNEQYF
TRBD2,TRBV18,TRBJ2-1,many,TGTGCCAGCTCAGGTACTAGCGGAGCATACAATGAGCAGTTCTTC,CASSGTSGAYNEQFF
-,TRBV5-6,TRBJ2-6,many,TGTGCCAGCAGGAGCTCTGGGGCCAACGTCCTGACTTTC,CASRSSGANVLTF
-,TRBV10-3,TRBJ1-1,many,TGTGCCATCAGTGAGACAGCGAACACTGAAGCTTTCTTT,CAISETANTEAFF
TRBD1,TRBV6-5,TRBJ2-7,few,TGTGCCAGCAGGCCTAATCCGGGACAGGGCTCCTACGAGCAGTACTTC,CASRPNPGQGSYEQYF
TRBD1,TRBV28,TRBJ1-1,many,TGTGCCAGCAGCCCTCCGACAGGGAAGACTGAAGCTTTCTTT,CASSPPTGKTEAFF
-,TRBV28,TRBJ2-4,-,TGTGCCAGCAGTTTCTCGGGACTCCCTTATGAAAACATTCAGTACTTC,CASSFSGLPYENIQYF
-,TRBV10-2,TRBJ1-6,-,TGCGCCAGCAGTGAGTCGGCGAGGGATTCACCCCTCCACTTT,CASSESARDSPLHF
-,TRBV20-1,TRBJ1-6,many,TGCAGTGCTAGAGATCAGCAGGGCCGAAATTCACCCCTCCACTTT,CSARDQQGRNSPLHF
-,TRBV28,TRBJ1-2,many,TGTGCCACGGTTCTCAGGGTTGATACCTATGGCTACACCTTC,CATVLRVDTYGYTF
-,TRBV2,TRBJ2-7,-,TGTGCCAGGGGTCCGGCCATGGGTGGCGAGCAGTACTTC,CARGPAMGGEQYF
TRBD2,TRBV20-1,TRBJ2-1,many,TGCAGTGCTAGAGATATGACTAGCGGGGGGTACAATGAGCAGTTCTTC,CSARDMTSGGYNEQFF
-,TRBV7-2,TRBJ1-2,few,TGTGCCAGCAGCTTATCGGGGGGATCGGCCTATGGCTACACCTTC,CASSLSGGSAYGYTF
-,TRBV7-8,TRBJ1-2,many,TGTGCCAGCAGCTCAGGACAGATTGCTAACTATGGCTACACCTTC,CASSSGQIANYGYTF
TRBD1,TRBV25-1,TRBJ2-7,many,TGTGCCAGCAGTGAATGGGGGACAGCCTCCTACGAGCAGTACTTC,CASSEWGTASYEQYF
-,TRBV21-1,TRBJ2-7,many,TGTGCCAGCAGCTTCAGGAGACCGTACTTC,CASSFRRPYF